This T cell receptor beta chain was sequenced in a study of blood T cell repertoires in COVID-19. Participants were aged roughly 18 to 95 years, lived in about two dozen US areas, and enrolled virtually. Participants were placed into cohorts based on the clinical history they reported. Either two negative PCRs, clearance, or symptom resolution qualified Cohort 3 donors as recovered. Clones were read by immunoSEQ multiplex PCR, and TCRdb kept only the in-frame ones, dropping some. The data hold some 310,000 clones, with roughly 91% observed a single time. The specimen sequenced was PBMCs or T cells enriched from blood (not recorded which). The receptor was isolated from a woman in her twenties or thirties who had recovered from COVID-19.

The DNA of the CDR3 is TGTGCCAGCAGTCCAAGCGCGGGTAGCTACACCTTC. Protein sequence: CASSPSAGSYTF. J is TRBJ1-2 and V is TRBV7-2; no clear D gene. The CDR3 has 12 amino acids. The germline V and J ends were trimmed by 6 bases and 9 bases, with 14 bases remaining between them. CDR1 and CDR2 from the germline V gene are SGHTA and FQGNSA.